One sample yielded the 11 T cell receptor beta chains listed below, sequenced in a study of cytomegalovirus exposure and HLA in healthy donors. This PCR relied on a set of 60 Vbeta primers and 13 Jbeta primers. The table came from immunoSEQ multiplex PCR; TCRdb's copy has only in-frame clones and leaves some out. The sample shows some 120,000 clones, 78% of them seen only once. Sequenced material: PBMCs. These receptor sequences come from a man aged 25-45 years in good health and CMV-seropositive.

The gene calls are TRBV6-6 and TRBJ2-1; D not resolved. The germline V and J ends were trimmed by 2 bases and 6 bases, with 8 bases remaining between them. The CDR3 has 13 amino acids. Per the germline V gene, CDR1 is MNHNY and CDR2 is SVGAGI (reference sequence). CDR3 nucleotides: TGTGCCAGCAGTTACGCTAACAGCAATGAGCAGTTCTTC. Amino acid sequence: CASSYANSNEQFF.

The rearrangement uses TRBV19 and TRBJ2-3; D might be TRBD1 (5 bases). The CDR3 extends over 15 amino acids. Per the germline V gene, CDR1 is LNHDA and CDR2 is SQIVND (reference sequence). Trimming pared 2 bases from V and 4 bases from J, leaving 13 bases between. CDR3 residues: CASSIQGSYPDTQYF. The CDR3, as DNA: TGTGCCAGTAGTATACAGGGTTCTTACCCAGATACGCAGTATTTT.

The chain is built from TRBV30 and TRBJ2-5; TRBD1 matches at 9 bases. CDR1 is GTSNPN, CDR2 SVGIG, per germline (reference sequence). The junction had 7 bases not matched to a gene; V was cut back by 3 bases and J by 5 bases. The length of the CDR3 is 14 residues. CDR3 residues: CAWSITGGRETQYF. CDR3 in DNA: TGTGCCTGGAGCATCACAGGGGGCCGGGAGACCCAGTACTTC.

The genes are TRBV4-1 and TRBJ2-2, with TRBD2 matching 7 bases. The CDR3 covers 16 residues. The V gene end was trimmed by 4 bases and the J gene end by 0 bases; junction bases not matched to a gene: 5. Germline CDR1 and CDR2: MGHRA and YSYEKL. Written as DNA, the CDR3 is TGCGCCAGCAGCCCCGGACTAGACCCGAACACCGGGGAGCTGTTTTTT. Amino acid sequence: CASSPGLDPNTGELFF.

This chain links TRBV27 with TRBJ2-3; 12 bases map to TRBD2. This CDR3 is 17 amino acids long. J gave up 5 bases and V 3 bases, and 9 bases lay outside the gene matches. The germline V gene has CDR1 MNHEY and CDR2 SMNVEV (reference sequence). The CDR3 nucleotides are TGTGCCAGCAGTTTCCGAAGACTAGCGGGAGTGGAAGATACGCAGTATTTT. Its translation: CASSFRRLAGVEDTQYF.

V usage is TRBV30 and J usage is TRBJ2-3; D may be TRBD2 (6 bases). The ends were cut back, 2 bases at V and 0 bases at J, with 6 bases in the middle. The CDR3 loop spans 13 amino acids. Germline lookup yields CDR1 GTSNPN and CDR2 SVGIG (reference sequence). This CDR3 is CAWSRGSTDTQYF. CDR3 nucleotides: TGTGCCTGGAGTCGGGGGAGCACAGATACGCAGTATTTT.

The gene calls are TRBV28 and TRBJ2-1; 11 bases align to TRBD1. CDR1 is MDHEN, CDR2 SYDVKM, per germline. This CDR3 comprises 16 residues. The ends lost 7 bases at V and 6 bases at J; junction bases unmatched: 11. CDR3 loop: CASTSPSGTGGNEQFF. The CDR3 region has the DNA TGTGCCAGCACTTCCCCGTCCGGGACAGGGGGCAATGAGCAGTTCTTC.

The chain couples TRBV27 to TRBJ2-7, with TRBD2 matching 7 bases. V was clipped by 6 bases and J by 4 bases; unmatched bases: 9. CDR3 size: 14 residues. Germline values: CDR1 MNHEY, CDR2 SMNVEV (reference sequence). CDR3 nucleotides: TGTGCCAGCAGCAAAGGACTAGTATTTTACGAGCAGTACTTC. This gives the protein CASSKGLVFYEQYF.

This clone was found once. The chain carries TRBV5-1 and TRBJ2-7; 7 bases agree with TRBD1. The CDR3 covers 15 residues. The germline V gene has CDR1 SGHRS and CDR2 YFSETQ. V was pared by 4 bases and J by 0 bases, with 7 bases of the junction left unmatched. This CDR3 is CASSGGQAPSYEQYF. The CDR3, as DNA: TGCGCCAGCAGCGGAGGACAGGCCCCCTCCTACGAGCAGTACTTC.

The rearrangement joins TRBV7-9 to TRBJ1-2; the match to TRBD1 covers 9 bases. V was pared by 1 base and J by 7 bases, with 19 bases of the junction left unmatched. The CDR3 has 19 residues. From germline, CDR1 is SEHNR and CDR2 FQNEAQ (reference sequence). CDR3 coding DNA: TGTGCCAGCAGCTTAGGGGGTTACAGGGGGCTCGGCTTTTCGGTTGGCTACACCTTC. Encoded protein: CASSLGGYRGLGFSVGYTF.

Points on this clone: Sequence at one end of the junction differs from germline and may be a read error. The J gene is TRBJ1-2, the V gene TRBV25-1; TRBD1 matches 9 bases. The CDR3 runs 12 residues. Germline V CDR1 and CDR2: MGHDK, SYGVNS. Here the CDR3 DNA reads TGTGCCAGCCACGGGACAGGGATTAGGTTGTCCTTC. Its translation is CASHGTGIRLSF.